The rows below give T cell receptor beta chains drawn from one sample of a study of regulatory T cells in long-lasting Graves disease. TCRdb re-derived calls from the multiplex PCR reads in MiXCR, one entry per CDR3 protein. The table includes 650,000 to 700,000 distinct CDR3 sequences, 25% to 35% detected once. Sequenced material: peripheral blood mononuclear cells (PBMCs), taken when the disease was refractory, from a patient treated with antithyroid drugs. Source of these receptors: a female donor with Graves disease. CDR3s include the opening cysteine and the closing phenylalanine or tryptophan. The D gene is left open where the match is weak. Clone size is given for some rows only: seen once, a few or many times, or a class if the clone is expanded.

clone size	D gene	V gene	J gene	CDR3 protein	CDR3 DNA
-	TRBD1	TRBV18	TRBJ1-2	CASSPWGQGYGYTF	TGTGCCAGCTCCCCCTGGGGACAGGGGTACGGCTACACCTTC
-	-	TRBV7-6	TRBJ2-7	CASSYGFANEQYF	TGTGCCAGCAGCTACGGGTTCGCGAACGAGCAGTACTTC
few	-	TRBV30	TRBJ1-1	CAFMGVPNTEAFF	TGTGCCTTTATGGGGGTACCGAACACTGAAGCTTTCTTT
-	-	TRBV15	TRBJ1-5	CATRGRGDNQPQHF	TGTGCCACCCGAGGGAGGGGCGACAATCAGCCCCAGCATTTT
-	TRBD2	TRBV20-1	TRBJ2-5	CGASTPGLAAQYF	TGCGGTGCTAGTACCCCGGGACTAGCAGCCCAGTACTTC
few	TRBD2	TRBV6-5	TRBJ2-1	CASSYTSGWGSYNEQFF	TGTGCCAGCAGTTATACTAGCGGGTGGGGATCCTACAATGAGCAGTTCTTC
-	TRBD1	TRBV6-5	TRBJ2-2	CASSYSGQGNTGELFF	TGTGCCAGCAGTTACTCTGGACAGGGTAACACCGGGGAGCTGTTTTTT
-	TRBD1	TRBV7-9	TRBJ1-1	CASSFPGQASTEAFF	TGTGCCAGCAGCTTTCCGGGACAGGCGAGCACTGAAGCTTTCTTT
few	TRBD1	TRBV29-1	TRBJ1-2	CSVGGRGFHGYTF	TGCAGCGTTGGGGGCAGGGGGTTCCATGGCTACACCTTC
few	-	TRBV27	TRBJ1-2	CASSLRGGNYGYTF	TGTGCCAGCAGTTTGAGAGGGGGTAACTATGGCTACACCTTC
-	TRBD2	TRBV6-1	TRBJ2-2	CASSELSGEVGELFF	TGTGCCAGCAGTGAACTCAGCGGGGAGGTCGGGGAGCTGTTTTTT
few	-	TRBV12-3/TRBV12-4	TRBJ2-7	CASSFGSGIKSYEQYF	TGTGCCAGCAGTTTCGGAAGCGGAATTAAATCCTACGAGCAGTACTTC
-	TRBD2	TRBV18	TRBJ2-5	CASSLAGDPETQYF	TGTGCCAGCTCGCTAGCGGGAGATCCCGAGACCCAGTACTTC
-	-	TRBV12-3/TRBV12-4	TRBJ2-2	CASSQARDGERGGELFF	TGTGCCAGCAGTCAAGCCCGGGACGGGGAAAGGGGCGGGGAGCTGTTTTTT
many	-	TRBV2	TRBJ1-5	CASTLGGGTGNQPQHF	TGTGCCAGCACTTTAGGCGGGGGGACGGGCAATCAGCCCCAGCATTTT
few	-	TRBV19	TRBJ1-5	CASMPGFSNQPQHF	TGTGCCAGTATGCCAGGGTTTAGCAATCAGCCCCAGCATTTT